The source of this T cell receptor beta chain is a study of somatic mutations in cytotoxic T cells in rheumatoid arthritis. Study-wide points: The study found that the largest CD8+ clone exceeded 20% of CD8+ cells in 8 of 65 patients. Among rheumatoid arthritis patients, TRBV07 appeared slightly underrepresented, and this finding was left without any adjustment for multiple comparisons.

The germline CDR1 and CDR2 sequences are SEHNR and FQNEAQ (reference sequence). The CDR3 is 14 residues long. Trimming cost V 4 bases and J 4 bases, with 13 bases left between them. The protocol was immunoSEQ multiplex PCR, while the TCRdb copy is restricted to in-frame clones and leaves out a portion. This sample has over 15,000 clones, with approximately 80% found just once. Regarding this clone: The antigen is undetermined.

The sequencing input was CD8+ T cells sorted from blood. The TCR was taken from an adult with rheumatoid arthritis. This chain joins TRBV7-9 and TRBJ1-1, with D possibly matching TRBD1 (5 bases). CDR3 DNA: TGTGCCAGCAGCTATTCGGGGGTGGGCACTGAAGCTTTCTTT. It is translated as CASSYSGVGTEAFF.